This T cell receptor (beta chain) emerged from a study of neurological immune-mediated disorders. Regarding time point: longitudinal time-point 1 (baseline). The cDNA came from 5'RACE with 10-nucleotide random UMIs. Via MiXCR, TCRdb re-called the 5' RACE reads, giving one row per CDR3 protein. The profile covers about 71,000 distinct CDR3 sequences, with around 13% appearing a single time and around 4.3% taken by the ten largest. This clonotype was detected ten times or more. Its target is unknown. Findings and limits, study-wide: No CDR3 amino acid sequences were shared by expanded clones across subjects, suggesting private repertoires in all groups.

Per the germline V gene, CDR1 is LGHNA and CDR2 is YSLEER. This CDR3 contains 14 residues. With 3 bases removed from V and 0 bases from J, the gap between germline ends came to 6 bases. The sequenced sample consisted of PBMCs. The V gene is TRBV4-3, the J gene TRBJ1-3; D uncertain. This TCR was sampled from a female donor with HTLV-1-associated myelopathy (HAM/TSP). In DNA form, the CDR3 reads TGCGCCAGCAGCCAGCAAATCTCTGGAAACACCATATATTTT. This gives the protein CASSQQISGNTIYF.